One sample yielded the 5 T cell receptor beta chains listed below, sequenced in a study of regulatory T cells in long-lasting Graves disease. Arm-PCR of CDR3 regions and iRepertoire HTBI primers were the basis on which TCR beta libraries were built. TCRdb analysed the multiplex PCR reads with MiXCR anew, one entry per CDR3 protein. Among around 300,000 distinct CDR3 sequences listed, around 20% were seen once. Time point reported: persistent/refractory GD, antithyroid drugs over 5 years with positive TRAb. There was RNA extracted from PBMCs, and the TCR library was made from it. Sequences were derived from peripheral blood mononuclear cells (PBMCs), sampled when the disease was refractory, from a patient treated with antithyroid drugs. These receptor sequences come from a female donor with Graves disease.

The chain has TRBV2 and TRBJ2-3; TRBD2 agrees at 10 bases. Unmatched junction bases numbered 9, after V lost 8 bases and J lost 4 bases. Germline assignment: CDR1 SNHLY and CDR2 FYNNEI. The CDR3 consists of 15 residues. The CDR3 loop is CASGRLAGVSDTQYF. The CDR3 DNA reads TGTGCCAGCGGACGGCTAGCGGGAGTGTCAGATACGCAGTATTTT.

Many counts were recorded for this clonotype. The V and J genes are TRBV6-5 and TRBJ1-6; unclear D gene. The CDR3 covers 15 residues. Deletions cut 2 bases from V and 7 bases from J, with 12 bases between. Germline CDR1 is MNHEY and CDR2 is SVGAGI. CDR3 nucleotide sequence: TGTGCCAGCAGTTACGGAAGAAACCAAAATTCACCCCTCCACTTT. Translating it yields CASSYGRNQNSPLHF.

The rearrangement links TRBV7-2 to TRBJ2-5; 10 bases align to TRBD1. The closer fit of TRBJ2-1 to the DNA end suggests the J call may be wrong. Germline V gene sequence: CDR1 SGHTA, CDR2 FQGNSA. The CDR3 runs 14 residues. The DNA of the CDR3 is TGTGCCAGCCGACCGGGACAGGGGCCAAATGAGCAGTTCTTC. Amino acids: CASRPGQGPNEQFF.

V and J are TRBV12-3 or TRBV12-4 and TRBJ2-7; D ambiguous. V gave up 2 bases and J gave up 4 bases, with 12 bases separating them. CDR3 size: 14 residues. The CDR3 region is CASSLQGLTYEQYF. The CDR3 nucleotides read TGTGCCAGCAGTTTACAAGGCCTGACATACGAGCAGTACTTC.

This clonotype occurred many times. This sequence joins TRBV27 and TRBJ1-2; D is perhaps TRBD1 (5 bases). Germline V gives CDR1 MNHEY, CDR2 SMNVEV (reference sequence). CDR3 length: 12 amino acids. The V end was cut by 11 bases, the J end by 8 bases, with 18 bases between. CDR3 nucleotide sequence: TGTGCCGCCGGGGACCCCCTCTTCGGCTACACCTTC. Translating it yields CAAGDPLFGYTF.